This T cell receptor (beta chain) originates from a study of T cells expressing NK-cell markers. Study-wide background: Within the sequenced cohort of eight donors, seven exhibited HCMV seropositivity and one was seronegative. Notes on the study in general: Dominant NKG2C+ clonotypes in over 5 donors made up about 1.0-7.0% of CD8+ T cells. One observes that, in a handful of donors, these clonotypes were also the leading ones within the CD3+CD56-NKG2C+ fraction.

With regard to this clonotype: Its antigen is unidentified.

The CDR3 has 13 amino acids. TCR beta libraries carry UMIs added by 5'RACE template switching. With the 5' RACE reads reprocessed, TCRdb shows one record per CDR3 protein and no DNA. Here the sample table reports 200,000 to 300,000 distinct CDR3 sequences. The clonotype was recovered from a man aged 18-30 years in good health. The sample was blood T cells: a sorted CD56 or NKG2C T cell subset, CD4+ or CD8+ T cells, or bulk PBMC T cells (not recorded which). The genes are TRBV12-3 or TRBV12-4 and TRBJ1-1. The CDR3 sequence is CASSLRRPAKAFF.